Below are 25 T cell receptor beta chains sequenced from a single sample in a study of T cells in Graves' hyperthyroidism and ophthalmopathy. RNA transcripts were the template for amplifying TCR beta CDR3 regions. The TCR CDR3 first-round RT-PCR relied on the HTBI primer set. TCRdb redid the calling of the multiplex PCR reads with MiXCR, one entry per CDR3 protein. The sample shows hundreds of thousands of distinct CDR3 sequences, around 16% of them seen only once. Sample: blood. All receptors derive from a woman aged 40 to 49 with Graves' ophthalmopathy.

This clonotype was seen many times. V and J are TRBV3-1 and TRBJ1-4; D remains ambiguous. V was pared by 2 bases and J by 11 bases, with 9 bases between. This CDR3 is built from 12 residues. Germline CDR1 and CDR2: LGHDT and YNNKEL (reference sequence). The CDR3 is CASSQPGSKLFF. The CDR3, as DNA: TGTGCCAGCAGCCAACCTGGGTCCAAACTGTTTTTT.

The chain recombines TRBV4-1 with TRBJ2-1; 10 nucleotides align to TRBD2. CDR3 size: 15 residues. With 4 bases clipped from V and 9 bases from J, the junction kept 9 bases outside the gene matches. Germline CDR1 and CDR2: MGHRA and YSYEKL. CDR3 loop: CASSRGLAGGGEQFF. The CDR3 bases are TGCGCCAGCAGCCGAGGGTTAGCGGGAGGAGGTGAGCAGTTCTTC.

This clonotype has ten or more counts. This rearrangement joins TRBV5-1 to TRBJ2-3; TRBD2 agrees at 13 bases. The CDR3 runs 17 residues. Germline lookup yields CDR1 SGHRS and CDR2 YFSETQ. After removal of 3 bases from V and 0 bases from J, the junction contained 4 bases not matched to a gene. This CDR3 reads CASSSGTSGTSTDTQYF. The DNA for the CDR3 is TGCGCCAGCAGCTCCGGGACTAGCGGGACAAGCACAGATACGCAGTATTTT.

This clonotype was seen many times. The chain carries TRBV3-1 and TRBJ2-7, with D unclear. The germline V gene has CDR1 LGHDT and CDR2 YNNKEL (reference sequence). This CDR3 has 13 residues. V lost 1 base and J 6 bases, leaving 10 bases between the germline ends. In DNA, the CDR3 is TGTGCCAGCAGCCAAGGTTCCATCGGCGAGCAGTACTTC. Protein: CASSQGSIGEQYF.

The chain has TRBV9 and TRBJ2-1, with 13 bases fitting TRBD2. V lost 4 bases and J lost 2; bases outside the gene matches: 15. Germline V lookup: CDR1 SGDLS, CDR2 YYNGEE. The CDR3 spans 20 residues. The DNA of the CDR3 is TGTGCCAGCAGCCACGTCGGCACTAGCGGGAGGGTCCATACCTACAATGAGCAGTTCTTC. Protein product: CASSHVGTSGRVHTYNEQFF.

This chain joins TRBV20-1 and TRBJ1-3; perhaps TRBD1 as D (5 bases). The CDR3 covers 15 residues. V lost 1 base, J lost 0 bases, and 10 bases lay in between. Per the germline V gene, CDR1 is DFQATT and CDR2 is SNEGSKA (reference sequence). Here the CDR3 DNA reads TGCAGTGCTAGAGGACGGGACGGCTCTGGAAACACCATATATTTT. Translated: CSARGRDGSGNTIYF.

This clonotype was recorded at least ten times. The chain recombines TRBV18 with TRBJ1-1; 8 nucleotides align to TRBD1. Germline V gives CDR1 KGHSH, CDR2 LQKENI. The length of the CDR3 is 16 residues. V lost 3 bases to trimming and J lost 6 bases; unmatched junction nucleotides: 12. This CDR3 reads CASSPYPPPTGAEAFF. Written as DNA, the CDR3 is TGTGCCAGCTCACCCTACCCTCCCCCGACAGGGGCTGAAGCTTTCTTT.

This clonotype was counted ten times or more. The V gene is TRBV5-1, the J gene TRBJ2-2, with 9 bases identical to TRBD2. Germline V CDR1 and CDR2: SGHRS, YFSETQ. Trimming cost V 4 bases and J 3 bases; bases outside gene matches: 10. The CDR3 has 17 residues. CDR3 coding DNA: TGCGCCAGCAGCCTTACTTTAGCGGGGGCAGACACCGGGGAGCTGTTTTTT. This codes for CASSLTLAGADTGELFF.

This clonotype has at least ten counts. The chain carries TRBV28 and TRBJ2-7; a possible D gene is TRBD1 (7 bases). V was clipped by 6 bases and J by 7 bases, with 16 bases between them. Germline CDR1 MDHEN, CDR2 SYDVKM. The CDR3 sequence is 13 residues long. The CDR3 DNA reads TGTGCCAGCAGGATACAGGGGACTGGGGAGCAGTACTTC. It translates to CASRIQGTGEQYF.

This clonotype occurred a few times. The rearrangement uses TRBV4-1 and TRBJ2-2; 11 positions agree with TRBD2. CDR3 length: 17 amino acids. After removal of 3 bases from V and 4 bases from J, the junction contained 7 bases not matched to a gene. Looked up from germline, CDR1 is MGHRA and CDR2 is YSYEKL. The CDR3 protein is CASSQAPGTSGTGELFF. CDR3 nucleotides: TGCGCCAGCAGCCAGGCCCCCGGGACTAGCGGCACCGGGGAGCTGTTTTTT.

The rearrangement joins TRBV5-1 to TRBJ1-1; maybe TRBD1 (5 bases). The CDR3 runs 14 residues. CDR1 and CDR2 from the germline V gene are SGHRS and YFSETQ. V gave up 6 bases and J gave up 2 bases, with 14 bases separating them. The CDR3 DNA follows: TGCGCCAGCACCGAGCGGGGCCTCAACACTGAAGCTTTCTTT. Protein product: CASTERGLNTEAFF.

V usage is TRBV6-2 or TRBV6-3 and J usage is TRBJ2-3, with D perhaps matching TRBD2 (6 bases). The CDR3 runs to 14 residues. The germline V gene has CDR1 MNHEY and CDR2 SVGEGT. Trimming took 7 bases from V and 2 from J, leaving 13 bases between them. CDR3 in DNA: TGTGCCAGCACCCGGGACTTAACCACAGATACGCAGTATTTT. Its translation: CASTRDLTTDTQYF.

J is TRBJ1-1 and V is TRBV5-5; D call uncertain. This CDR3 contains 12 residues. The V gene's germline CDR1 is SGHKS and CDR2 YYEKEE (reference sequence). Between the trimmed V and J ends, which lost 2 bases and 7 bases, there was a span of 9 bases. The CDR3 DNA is TGTGCCAGCAGCTTAGTCGGCCATGAAGCTTTCTTT. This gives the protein CASSLVGHEAFF.

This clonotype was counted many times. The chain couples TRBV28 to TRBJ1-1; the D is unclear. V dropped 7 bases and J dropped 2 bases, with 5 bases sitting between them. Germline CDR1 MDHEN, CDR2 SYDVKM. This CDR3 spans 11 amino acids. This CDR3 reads CASIHNTEAFF. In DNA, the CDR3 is TGTGCCAGCATCCATAACACTGAAGCTTTCTTT.

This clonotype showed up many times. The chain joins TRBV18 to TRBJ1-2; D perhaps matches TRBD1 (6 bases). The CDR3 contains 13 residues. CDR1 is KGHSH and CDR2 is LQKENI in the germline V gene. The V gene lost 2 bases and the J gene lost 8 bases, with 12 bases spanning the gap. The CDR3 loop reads CASSPSADRGYTF. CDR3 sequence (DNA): TGTGCCAGCTCACCATCTGCGGACAGAGGCTACACCTTC.

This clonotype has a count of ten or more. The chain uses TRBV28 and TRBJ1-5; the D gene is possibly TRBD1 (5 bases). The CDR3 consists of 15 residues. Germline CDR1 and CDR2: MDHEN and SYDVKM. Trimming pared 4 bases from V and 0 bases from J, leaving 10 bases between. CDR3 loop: CASSYDSYSNQPQHF. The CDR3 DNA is TGTGCCAGCAGTTACGACAGCTATAGCAATCAGCCCCAGCATTTT. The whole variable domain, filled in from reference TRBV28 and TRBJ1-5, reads DVKVTQSSRYLVKRTGEKVFLECVQDMDHENMFWYRQDPGLGLRLIYFSYDVKMKEKGDIPEGYSVSREKKERFSLILESASTNQTSMYLCASSYDSYSNQPQHFGDGTRLSIL.

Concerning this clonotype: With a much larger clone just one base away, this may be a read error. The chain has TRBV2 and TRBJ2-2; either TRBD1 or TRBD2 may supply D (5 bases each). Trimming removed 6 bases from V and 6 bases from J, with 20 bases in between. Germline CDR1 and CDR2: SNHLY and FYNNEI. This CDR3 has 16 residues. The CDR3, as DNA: TGTGCCAGCAGCGAACAGGCCCGGGGAGTAGCCGGGGAGCTGTTTTTT. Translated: CASSEQARGVAGELFF.

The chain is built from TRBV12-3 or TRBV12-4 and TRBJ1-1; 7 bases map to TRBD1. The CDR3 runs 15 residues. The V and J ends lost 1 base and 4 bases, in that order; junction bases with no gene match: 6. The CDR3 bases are TGTGCCAGCAGTTTAGAGGGGGCGCGGGTCACTGAAGCTTTCTTT. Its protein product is CASSLEGARVTEAFF.

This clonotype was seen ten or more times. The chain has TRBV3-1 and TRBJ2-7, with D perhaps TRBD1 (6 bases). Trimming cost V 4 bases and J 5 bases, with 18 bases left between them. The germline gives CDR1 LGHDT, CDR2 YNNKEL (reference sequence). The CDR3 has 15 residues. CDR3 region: CASSRLGQPGDEQYF. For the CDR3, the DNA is TGTGCCAGCAGCCGACTCGGACAGCCCGGCGACGAGCAGTACTTC.

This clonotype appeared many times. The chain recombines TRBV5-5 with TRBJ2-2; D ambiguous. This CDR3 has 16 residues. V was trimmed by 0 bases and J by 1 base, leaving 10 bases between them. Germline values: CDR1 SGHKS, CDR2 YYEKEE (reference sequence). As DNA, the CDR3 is TGTGCCAGCAGCTTGGTGTCTTTGGAGAACACCGGGGAGCTGTTTTTT. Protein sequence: CASSLVSLENTGELFF.

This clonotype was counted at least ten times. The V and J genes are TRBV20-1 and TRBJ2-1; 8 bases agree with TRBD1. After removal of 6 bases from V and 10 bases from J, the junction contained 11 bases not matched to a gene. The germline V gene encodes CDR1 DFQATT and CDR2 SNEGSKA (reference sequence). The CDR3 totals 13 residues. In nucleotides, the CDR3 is TGCAGTGCAGGCACAGGGGGTTCGGGGGAGCAGTTCTTC. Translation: CSAGTGGSGEQFF.

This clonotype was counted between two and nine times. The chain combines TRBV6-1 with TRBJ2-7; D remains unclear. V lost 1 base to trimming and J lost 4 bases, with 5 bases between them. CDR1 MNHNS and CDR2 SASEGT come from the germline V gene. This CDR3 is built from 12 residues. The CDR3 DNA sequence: TGTGCCAGCAGTGAAGTGTGGTACGAGCAGTACTTC. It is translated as CASSEVWYEQYF.

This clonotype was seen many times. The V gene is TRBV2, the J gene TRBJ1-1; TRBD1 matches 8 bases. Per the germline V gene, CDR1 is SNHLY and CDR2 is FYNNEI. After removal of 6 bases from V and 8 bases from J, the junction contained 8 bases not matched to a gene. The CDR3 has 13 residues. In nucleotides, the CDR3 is TGTGCCAGCAGACCCCCGGGACAGGAAGAAGCTTTCTTT. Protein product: CASRPPGQEEAFF.

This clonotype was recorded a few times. The CDR3 is CASSLRDSIAGANVLTF. For the CDR3, the DNA is TGTGCCAGCAGCCTCCGGGACAGTATAGCTGGGGCCAACGTCCTGACTTTC. The chain joins TRBV11-1 to TRBJ2-6, with 7 bases identical to TRBD1. J was trimmed by 2 bases and V by 5 bases; bases with no gene match: 9. Germline assignment: CDR1 SGHAT and CDR2 FQDESV (reference sequence). The CDR3 totals 17 residues. The full variable domain, with the rest looked up from reference TRBV11-1 and TRBJ2-6, is EAEVAQSPRYKITEKSQAVAFWCDPISGHATLYWYRQILGQGPELLVQFQDESVVDDSQLPKDRFSAERLKGVDSTLKIQPAELGDSAMYLCASSLRDSIAGANVLTFGAGSRLTVL.

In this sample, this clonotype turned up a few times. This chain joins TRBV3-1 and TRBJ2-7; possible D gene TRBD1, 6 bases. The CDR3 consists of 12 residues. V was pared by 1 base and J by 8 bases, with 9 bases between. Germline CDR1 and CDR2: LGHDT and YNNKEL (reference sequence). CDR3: CASSQAQGQQYF. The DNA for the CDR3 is TGTGCCAGCAGCCAAGCACAGGGACAGCAGTACTTC.